The sequence of this TCR beta chain was determined in a study of T-cell memory formation after mild COVID-19. About the research overall: TCR clustering was largely donor specific.

This CDR3 spans 15 amino acids. CDR1 and CDR2 from the germline V gene are LNHDA and SQIVND (reference sequence). Between the trimmed V and J ends, which lost 4 bases and 5 bases, there was a span of 14 bases. Of note for this clonotype: Antigen unknown.

It was 5'RACE with constant-segment primers that produced the TCR alpha and TCR beta cDNA libraries, which carried sample barcodes and UMIs. One entry per CDR3 protein, called by TCRdb with MiXCR from the 5' RACE reads. The sample lists hundreds of thousands of distinct CDR3 sequences, 25% occurring once. Study-wide points: Shrinking CD4+ clones resided mostly in CM and EM, and CD8+ ones in EMRA. Some clones that responded turned up in pre-infection memory, which suggests that cross-reactive memory joined in.

This receptor was taken from an adult woman who had mild COVID-19 (a few samples of this study predate the infection). Cell type and time point are not known. The genes are TRBV19 and TRBJ1-4, with D maybe TRBD1 (6 bases). The specimen sequenced was PBMCs or a T cell subset sorted from them (not recorded which). The CDR3 DNA sequence: TGTGCCAGTAGTAAGATTGGGCAGGGGAATGAAAAACTGTTTTTT. Translation gives CASSKIGQGNEKLFF.